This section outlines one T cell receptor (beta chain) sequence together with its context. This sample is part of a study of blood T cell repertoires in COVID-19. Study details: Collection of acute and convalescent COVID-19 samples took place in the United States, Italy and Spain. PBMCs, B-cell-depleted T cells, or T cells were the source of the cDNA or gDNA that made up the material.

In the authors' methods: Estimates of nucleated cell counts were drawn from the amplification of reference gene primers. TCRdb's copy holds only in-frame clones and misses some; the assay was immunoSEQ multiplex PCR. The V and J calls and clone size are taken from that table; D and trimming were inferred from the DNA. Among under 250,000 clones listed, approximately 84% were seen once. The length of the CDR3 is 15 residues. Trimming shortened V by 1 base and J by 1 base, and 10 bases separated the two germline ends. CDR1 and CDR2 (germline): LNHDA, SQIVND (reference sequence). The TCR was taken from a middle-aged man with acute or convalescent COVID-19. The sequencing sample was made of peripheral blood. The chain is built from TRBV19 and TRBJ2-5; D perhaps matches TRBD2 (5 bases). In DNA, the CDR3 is TGTGCCAGTAGTATAGTAGGCCGGGGCCAAGAGACCCAGTACTTC. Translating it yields CASSIVGRGQETQYF.